Presented here are 4 T cell receptor beta chains from one specimen sequenced in a study of blood T cells in healthy people across ages. Then a second PCR, running roughly 7 to 11 cycles, was carried out with a sample-barcoded 5' primer and a J-beta primer mix. TCRdb called the 5' RACE reads again in MiXCR, with one record for every CDR3 protein. In the table there are more than 500,000 distinct CDR3 sequences, about 28% of which are singletons. These data were likewise used in another study, on T cells of mothers and their children.

Sequences were obtained from blood. All receptors come from a boy aged 2 to 10 in good health.

This clonotype was recorded at least ten times. The J gene is TRBJ1-6, the V gene TRBV7-8; 10 nucleotides match TRBD1. CDR1 is SGHVS and CDR2 is FQNEAQ in the germline V gene. Trimming at V came to 2 bases and at J to 0 bases, leaving 4 bases not matched to a gene. The CDR3 runs to 18 residues. The CDR3 reads CASSLLGQGSSYNSPLHF. In DNA, the CDR3 is TGTGCCAGCAGCTTACTGGGACAGGGGAGCTCCTATAATTCACCCCTCCACTTT.

The chain combines TRBV12-3 or TRBV12-4 with TRBJ2-2, with TRBD2 matching over 14 bases. V dropped 3 bases and J dropped 4; count of bases not matched to a gene: 4. CDR3 length: 17 residues. Here the CDR3 reads CASSLGLAGVLTGELFF. The CDR3 DNA follows: TGTGCCAGCAGTTTGGGACTAGCGGGAGTTCTCACCGGGGAGCTGTTTTTT.

This clonotype was detected only a few times. The CDR3 DNA sequence: TGCGCCAGCAGCCGGGGGAGGGAAATAGGAACAGAGACCCAGTACTTC. Protein product: CASSRGREIGTETQYF. The gene calls are TRBV4-3 and TRBJ2-5; 7 bases agree with TRBD2. V shed 4 bases, J shed 4 bases, and the junction held 12 bases outside the gene matches. This CDR3 contains 16 residues. Looked up from germline, CDR1 is LGHNA and CDR2 is YSLEER.

This clonotype was observed a few times. The CDR3 region is CASSLLTSSYEQYF. The CDR3 nucleotides read TGTGCCAGCAGCTTATTGACGAGCTCCTACGAGCAGTACTTC. J is TRBJ2-5 and V is TRBV7-2; no clear D. TRBJ2-7 matches the DNA end more closely, so the J call is doubtful. The CDR3 is 14 amino acids. Germline V CDR1 and CDR2: SGHTA, FQGNSA.